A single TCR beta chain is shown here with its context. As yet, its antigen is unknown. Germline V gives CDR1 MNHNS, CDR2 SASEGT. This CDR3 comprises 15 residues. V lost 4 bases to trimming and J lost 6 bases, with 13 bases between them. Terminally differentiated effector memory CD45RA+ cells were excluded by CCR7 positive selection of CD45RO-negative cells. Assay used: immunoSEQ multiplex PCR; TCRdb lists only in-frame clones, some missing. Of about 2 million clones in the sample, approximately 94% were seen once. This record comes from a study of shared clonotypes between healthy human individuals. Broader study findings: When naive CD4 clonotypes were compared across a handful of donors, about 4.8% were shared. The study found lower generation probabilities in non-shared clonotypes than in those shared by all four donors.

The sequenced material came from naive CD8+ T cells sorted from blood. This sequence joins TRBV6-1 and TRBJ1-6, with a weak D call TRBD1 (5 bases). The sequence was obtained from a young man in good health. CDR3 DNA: TGTGCCAGCAGTGCCGAGGGACTGATTAATTCACCCCTCCACTTT. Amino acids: CASSAEGLINSPLHF.